One sample yielded the 29 T cell receptor beta chains listed below, sequenced in a study of blood T cells in healthy people across ages. Primed by a sample-barcoded 5' primer and a J-beta primer mix, a second PCR proceeded for about 7 to 11 cycles. TCRdb itself ran the 5' RACE reads through MiXCR, one entry per CDR3 protein. The sample has hundreds of thousands of distinct CDR3 sequences; around three fifths are singletons. The sequenced sample was blood. Receptors were obtained from a man in his forties in good health.

The chain carries TRBV29-1 and TRBJ2-5, with D perhaps TRBD1 or TRBD2 (5 bases each). V was cut by 3 bases and J by 1 base, with 12 bases left in between. The CDR3 contains 14 residues. Germline V gene sequence: CDR1 SQVTM, CDR2 ANQGSEA. The CDR3 bases are TGCAGCGTTGACCGCACCGGGACCCAAGAGACCCAGTACTTC. As protein: CSVDRTGTQETQYF.

This chain links TRBV15 with TRBJ1-5; D is unresolved. Trimming took 3 bases from V and 6 from J, leaving 6 bases between them. The CDR3 sequence is 12 residues long. The germline V gene encodes CDR1 LNHNV and CDR2 YYDKDF (reference sequence). As DNA, the CDR3 is TGTGCCACCAGCAGGTCGACTCAGCCCCAGCATTTT. It yields the protein CATSRSTQPQHF.

The chain links TRBV7-2 to TRBJ2-1; unclear D gene. Germline CDR1 SGHTA, CDR2 FQGNSA. The germline V and J ends were trimmed by 5 bases and 2 bases, with 16 bases remaining between them. The CDR3 totals 16 residues. CDR3 region: CASSQYSDITYNEQFF. CDR3 bases: TGTGCCAGCAGCCAATACAGCGATATCACCTACAATGAGCAGTTCTTC. Full variable domain (outside the CDR3, taken from reference TRBV7-2 and TRBJ2-1): GAGVSQSPSNKVTEKGKDVELRCDPISGHTALYWYRQSLGQGLEFLIYFQGNSAPDKSGLPSDRFSAERTGGSVSTLTIQRTQQEDSAVYLCASSQYSDITYNEQFFGPGTRLTVL.

The genes are TRBV20-1 and TRBJ2-4; D gene ambiguous. CDR3 length equals 13 residues. V was clipped by 4 bases and J by 13 bases, with 20 bases between them. Germline CDR1 DFQATT, CDR2 SNEGSKA (reference sequence). The CDR3 DNA is TGCAGTGCTATATCAGCCCTGTTGGATGAGCAGTACTTC. Translating gives CSAISALLDEQYF.

The gene calls are TRBV20-1 and TRBJ2-3, with 10 bases matching TRBD2. The CDR3 totals 16 residues. The V gene end was trimmed by 3 bases and the J gene end by 1 base; junction bases not matched to a gene: 7. The germline CDR1 and CDR2 sequences are DFQATT and SNEGSKA (reference sequence). The CDR3 loop reads CSASNRLAGGTDTQYF. In nucleotides, the CDR3 is TGCAGTGCTAGTAATCGGCTAGCGGGGGGCACAGATACGCAGTATTTT.

About this clonotype: At one end, the junction sequence differs from germline, possibly due to a read error. V usage is TRBV6-4 and J usage is TRBJ1-2; 7 positions agree with TRBD1. CDR1 and CDR2 from the germline V gene are MRHNA and SNTAGT. The CDR3 is 16 residues long. DNA of the CDR3: TGTGCCGGCAGTGACGACGGGACAGTCGCTCCCTATGGCTACACCTTC. As protein: CAGSDDGTVAPYGYTF.

The table lists this clonotype with a few counts. V gene TRBV13 combines with J gene TRBJ2-4, with D maybe TRBD1 (5 bases). The V gene lost 3 bases and the J gene lost 0 bases, with 12 bases spanning the gap. The CDR3 sequence is 16 residues long. Germline V gene data show CDR1 as PRHDT and CDR2 as FYEKMQ (reference sequence). The CDR3 sequence: CASSLNWGLAKNIQYF. DNA for the CDR3: TGTGCCAGCAGCTTGAACTGGGGCCTAGCCAAAAACATTCAGTACTTC.

This clonotype appeared once. The chain employs TRBV7-9 and TRBJ1-1, with D uncertain. The CDR3 totals 12 residues. Trimming took 5 bases from V and 5 from J, leaving 9 bases between them. The germline gives CDR1 SEHNR, CDR2 FQNEAQ (reference sequence). Here the CDR3 DNA reads TGTGCCAGCAGCCGCTTAATTACTGAAGCTTTCTTT. Translating gives CASSRLITEAFF. The variable domain in full, with the rest retrieved from reference TRBV7-9 and TRBJ1-1, is DTGVSQNPRHKITKRGQNVTFRCDPISEHNRLYWYRQTLGQGPEFLTYFQNEAQLEKSRLLSDRFSAERPKGSFSTLEIQRTEQGDSAMYLCASSRLITEAFFGQGTRLTVV.

This chain uses TRBV6-5 with TRBJ2-3; D unresolved. V lost 4 bases and J lost 1, with 9 bases in between. CDR3 length equals 14 residues. CDR1 and CDR2 (germline): MNHEY, SVGAGI. As DNA, the CDR3 is TGTGCCAGCAGTTCTGGGTTTGGCACAGATACGCAGTATTTT. Its protein is CASSSGFGTDTQYF.

The chain joins TRBV4-3 to TRBJ2-7, with 10 bases fitting TRBD2. Per germline, CDR1 LGHNA and CDR2 YSLEER. This CDR3 comprises 14 residues. After removal of 1 base from V and 6 bases from J, the junction contained 3 bases not matched to a gene. DNA for the CDR3: TGCGCCAGCAGCCAAGTTAAGCGGGAGGGCGAGCAGTACTTC. The encoded protein is CASSQVKREGEQYF.

The count of this clonotype is one. One end of the junction does not line up with germline, which may come from a read error. The V gene is TRBV4-1, the J gene TRBJ2-3; 9 positions match TRBD2. CDR3 length equals 17 residues. Germline V gene sequence: CDR1 MGHRA, CDR2 YSYEKL. CDR3 residues: CASSQDVAGAVTDTRYF. CDR3 sequence (DNA): TGCGCCAGCAGCCAGGATGTAGCGGGAGCAGTTACAGATACGCGGTATTTT.

This rearrangement joins TRBV28 to TRBJ2-6; D is uncertain. The V end was cut by 2 bases, the J end by 2 bases, with 10 bases between. The CDR3 has 16 amino acids. Germline CDR1 is MDHEN and CDR2 is SYDVKM. CDR3 residues: CASSLMLAPGANVLTF. The CDR3 DNA reads as TGTGCCAGCAGTTTAATGCTGGCCCCTGGGGCCAACGTCCTGACTTTC. Using reference TRBV28 and TRBJ2-6 for the parts outside the CDR3, the full variable domain is DVKVTQSSRYLVKRTGEKVFLECVQDMDHENMFWYRQDPGLGLRLIYFSYDVKMKEKGDIPEGYSVSREKKERFSLILESASTNQTSMYLCASSLMLAPGANVLTFGAGSRLTVL.

The chain is built from TRBV29-1 and TRBJ1-1; D perhaps matches TRBD1 (6 bases). The CDR3 sequence is 13 residues long. The V gene's germline CDR1 is SQVTM and CDR2 ANQGSEA. Trimming took 7 bases from V and 1 from J, leaving 13 bases between them. The CDR3 spells CSAVKGGNTEAFF. The CDR3 region has the DNA TGCAGCGCAGTTAAGGGGGGGAACACTGAAGCTTTCTTT.

The gene calls are TRBV12-3 or TRBV12-4 and TRBJ2-1; D possibly corresponds to TRBD2 (6 bases). The length of the CDR3 is 13 residues. V lost 6 bases to trimming and J lost 8 bases, with 14 bases between them. The CDR3 spells CASRRGTVDEQFF. In DNA form, the CDR3 reads TGTGCCAGCAGACGGGGGACCGTGGATGAGCAGTTCTTC.

This clonotype has a handful of counts. This chain joins TRBV12-3 or TRBV12-4 and TRBJ1-6, with D hard to call. V was trimmed by 1 base and J by 9 bases, leaving 7 bases between them. This CDR3 is built from 13 residues. CDR3 loop: CASSLGGASPLHF. The CDR3 DNA follows: TGTGCCAGCAGTTTAGGTGGAGCTTCACCCCTCCACTTT.

The chain links TRBV7-2 to TRBJ2-7, with D unresolved. Deletions cut 5 bases from V and 1 base from J, with 12 bases between. CDR3 length: 14 amino acids. Germline CDR1 is SGHTA and CDR2 is FQGNSA. CDR3 loop: CASSPSNPSYEQYF. DNA for the CDR3: TGTGCCAGCAGCCCCAGCAACCCTTCCTACGAGCAGTACTTC.

The gene calls are TRBV28 and TRBJ2-1, with TRBD1 identical over 8 bases. Germline V gene lookup returns CDR1 MDHEN and CDR2 SYDVKM. V was clipped by 3 bases and J by 10 bases; unmatched bases: 11. The CDR3 extends over 15 amino acids. As DNA, the CDR3 is TGTGCCAGCAGTTTGAGCCAGGGGGCGCGGGGCGAGCAGTTCTTC. This codes for CASSLSQGARGEQFF.

The chain recombines TRBV20-1 with TRBJ2-3; D is unresolved. The germline V gene has CDR1 DFQATT and CDR2 SNEGSKA (reference sequence). CDR3 length: 15 amino acids. With 0 bases removed from V and 2 bases from J, the gap between germline ends came to 12 bases. The CDR3 loop reads CSARDVKRTTDTQYF. DNA for the CDR3: TGCAGTGCTAGAGATGTTAAGAGGACCACAGATACGCAGTATTTT.

The V call is TRBV14, the J call TRBJ2-7, with D hard to call. The J call is in doubt because the DNA end fits TRBJ2-5 better. Germline CDR1 SGHDN, CDR2 FVKESK. This CDR3 contains 13 residues. CDR3 sequence (DNA): TGTGCCAGCAGCCAATTTGGTTCGGAGACCCAGTACTTC. This codes for CASSQFGSETQYF.

This rearrangement joins TRBV5-1 to TRBJ2-1; a weak D match, TRBD2 (7 bases). CDR1 is SGHRS, CDR2 YFSETQ, per germline. V was shortened by 4 bases and J by 5 bases, with 19 bases between the two germline ends. There are 16 residues in the CDR3. The CDR3 reads CASSSSGGRGDNEQFF. The CDR3 bases are TGCGCCAGCAGCAGCTCGGGGGGAAGGGGGGACAATGAGCAGTTCTTC.

This chain uses TRBV28 with TRBJ2-1; D unclear. The end of the DNA is better explained by TRBJ2-7, so the J call may be wrong. The CDR3 sequence is 13 residues long. Germline CDR1 and CDR2: MDHEN and SYDVKM. The chain's CDR3 is CASKVGTANEQYF. The DNA for the CDR3 is TGTGCCAGCAAGGTGGGAACTGCTAACGAGCAGTACTTC.

This clonotype appeared a few times. The rearrangement joins TRBV29-1 to TRBJ2-1; no clear D gene. Between the trimmed V and J ends, which lost 0 bases and 10 bases, there was a span of 7 bases. CDR1 and CDR2 from the germline V gene are SQVTM and ANQGSEA. This CDR3 has 11 residues. The CDR3 reads CSVEDPGEQFF. As DNA, the CDR3 is TGCAGCGTTGAAGATCCAGGCGAGCAGTTCTTC.

The V and J genes are TRBV2 and TRBJ2-1; 8 nucleotides agree with TRBD2. The length of the CDR3 is 14 residues. Looked up from germline, CDR1 is SNHLY and CDR2 is FYNNEI. J gave up 8 bases and V 10 bases, and 13 bases lay outside the gene matches. The CDR3 DNA sequence: TGTGCCAACGTAAGAGAAGCGGGGGCCCATGAGCAGTTCTTC. Amino acids: CANVREAGAHEQFF.

This chain connects TRBV28 to TRBJ1-1, with 9 bases that match TRBD1. The CDR3 is 15 amino acids. The ends lost 2 bases at V and 2 bases at J; junction bases unmatched: 3. Germline V gene sequence: CDR1 MDHEN, CDR2 SYDVKM. CDR3 sequence: CASSLDRGGNTEAFF. The DNA of the CDR3 is TGTGCCAGCAGTTTAGACAGGGGGGGCAACACTGAAGCTTTCTTT.

This chain's CDR3 is CASLRVRNTEAFF. CDR3 DNA sequence: TGTGCCAGCCTCCGGGTGAGGAACACTGAAGCTTTCTTT. This rearrangement joins TRBV12-3 or TRBV12-4 to TRBJ1-1, with D unresolved. The V and J ends lost 8 bases and 1 base respectively, with 11 bases between them. This CDR3 contains 13 residues.

The chain is built from TRBV6-1 and TRBJ1-5, with D possibly matching TRBD1 (5 bases). With 1 base removed from V and 4 bases from J, the gap between germline ends came to 8 bases. The CDR3 covers 14 residues. CDR1 MNHNS and CDR2 SASEGT come from the germline V gene. Here the CDR3 reads CASSEGAGNQPQHF. The CDR3 DNA is TGTGCCAGCAGTGAAGGGGCAGGGAATCAGCCCCAGCATTTT.

V and J are TRBV7-2 and TRBJ2-1, with D unclear. In germline, CDR1 is SGHTA, CDR2 FQGNSA. The CDR3 contains 14 residues. Trimming took off 1 base at V and 13 bases at J, with 17 bases between the two ends. CDR3 loop: CASSLGSVGETQFF. In DNA, the CDR3 is TGTGCCAGCAGCTTAGGTTCGGTTGGAGAGACCCAGTTCTTC. The full variable domain, its missing parts supplied by reference TRBV7-2 and TRBJ2-1, is GAGVSQSPSNKVTEKGKDVELRCDPISGHTALYWYRQSLGQGLEFLIYFQGNSAPDKSGLPSDRFSAERTGGSVSTLTIQRTQQEDSAVYLCASSLGSVGETQFFGPGTRLTVL.

This clonotype was picked up a small number of times. The V gene is TRBV6-2 or TRBV6-3, the J gene TRBJ2-3, with D perhaps matching TRBD2 (5 bases). V was pared by 1 base and J by 2 bases, with 10 bases between. There are 15 residues in the CDR3. Germline-derived CDR1 and CDR2 are MNHEY and SVGEGT. CDR3 in amino acids: CASSYFREDTDTQYF. The DNA for the CDR3 is TGTGCCAGCAGTTACTTTCGGGAAGACACAGATACGCAGTATTTT.

The chain is built from TRBV28 and TRBJ2-7, with 14 positions matching TRBD2. The DNA end favors TRBJ2-5, so the J call may be wrong. CDR3 length equals 17 residues. Germline values: CDR1 MDHEN, CDR2 SYDVKM. The DNA of the CDR3 is TGTGCCAGGAAGACCGGGACTAGCGGGAGATGGAGAGAGACCCAGTACTTC. Encoded protein: CARKTGTSGRWRETQYF.